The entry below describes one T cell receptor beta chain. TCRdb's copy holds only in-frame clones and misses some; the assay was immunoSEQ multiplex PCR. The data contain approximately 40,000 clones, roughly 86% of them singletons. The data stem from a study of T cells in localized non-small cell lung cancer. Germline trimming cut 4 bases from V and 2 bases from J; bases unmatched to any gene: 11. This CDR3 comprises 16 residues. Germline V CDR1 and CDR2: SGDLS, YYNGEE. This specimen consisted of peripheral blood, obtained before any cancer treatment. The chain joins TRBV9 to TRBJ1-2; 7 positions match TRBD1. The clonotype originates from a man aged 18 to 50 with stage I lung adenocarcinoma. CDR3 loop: CASSPEPLGGNYGYTF. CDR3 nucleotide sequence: TGTGCCAGCAGCCCAGAACCTCTAGGGGGCAACTATGGCTACACCTTC.